This is a list of T cell receptor beta chains from one sample in a study of blood T cell repertoires in COVID-19. Sequenced by immunoSEQ multiplex PCR; TCRdb stores in-frame clones only, minus some. The data hold roughly 360,000 clones, with roughly four fifths observed a single time. The sequenced sample consisted of PBMCs or T cells enriched from blood (not recorded which). Receptor source: a woman aged 45 to 65 who had recovered from COVID-19. CDR3s leave out the opening cysteine and the closing phenylalanine or tryptophan. Each record gives: V gene, J gene, CDR3 protein.

v_gene: TRBV2; j_gene: TRBJ2-3; CDR3aa: ASSLGASGDTQY
v_gene: TRBV19; j_gene: TRBJ2-7; CDR3aa: ASSQMGGVEQY
v_gene: TRBV7-9; j_gene: TRBJ1-4; CDR3aa: ASSLIPLAEKLF
v_gene: TRBV9; j_gene: TRBJ2-2; CDR3aa: ASSPLTSANTGELF
v_gene: TRBV19; j_gene: TRBJ2-7; CDR3aa: ASRAVNSYEQY
v_gene: TRBV5-1; j_gene: TRBJ2-7; CDR3aa: ASSLSQGAFHEQY
v_gene: TRBV7-8; j_gene: TRBJ2-1; CDR3aa: ASSRREGTRGF
v_gene: TRBV9; j_gene: TRBJ2-3; CDR3aa: ASSPTSGSTDTQY
v_gene: TRBV14; j_gene: TRBJ2-1; CDR3aa: ASSQGRGLPGQF
v_gene: TRBV11-1; j_gene: TRBJ1-1; CDR3aa: ASSYTGDTEAF
v_gene: TRBV12-3/TRBV12-4; j_gene: TRBJ1-2; CDR3aa: ASRQTGYYT
v_gene: TRBV21-1; j_gene: TRBJ2-7; CDR3aa: ASMYMWTGDYEQY
v_gene: TRBV9; j_gene: TRBJ1-3; CDR3aa: ASSARQGKENTIY
v_gene: TRBV5-1; j_gene: TRBJ2-1; CDR3aa: ASSFGTSGGWTYNEQF
v_gene: TRBV5-4; j_gene: TRBJ2-2; CDR3aa: ASSRVGTANTGELF
v_gene: TRBV29-1; j_gene: TRBJ1-1; CDR3aa: SVRTGANTEAF
v_gene: TRBV23-1; j_gene: TRBJ2-1; CDR3aa: ASSQARQSSVEHEQF
v_gene: TRBV6-5; j_gene: TRBJ2-2; CDR3aa: ASSFGLAGGTGELF
v_gene: TRBV3-1/TRBV3-2; j_gene: TRBJ1-2; CDR3aa: ASSPRWAYGYT
v_gene: TRBV15; j_gene: TRBJ2-2; CDR3aa: ATSQGLAGLTGELF
v_gene: TRBV7-2; j_gene: TRBJ2-3; CDR3aa: ASSLEGGYTDTQY
v_gene: TRBV29-1; j_gene: TRBJ2-2; CDR3aa: SVSKEANTGELF
v_gene: TRBV2; j_gene: TRBJ1-2; CDR3aa: ASTGMRTNYGYT
v_gene: TRBV7-9; j_gene: TRBJ2-7; CDR3aa: ASSLNREQY
v_gene: TRBV5-1; j_gene: TRBJ2-7; CDR3aa: ASSPGQGRRYEQY
v_gene: TRBV12-3/TRBV12-4; j_gene: TRBJ1-1; CDR3aa: ASSLVWNTEAF
v_gene: TRBV2; j_gene: TRBJ1-2; CDR3aa: ASSAGNLDYGYT
v_gene: TRBV18; j_gene: TRBJ1-4; CDR3aa: ASSLSRGEKLF
v_gene: TRBV4-3; j_gene: TRBJ1-2; CDR3aa: ASSQEPLGALVPQNGYT
v_gene: TRBV19; j_gene: TRBJ2-1; CDR3aa: ASSRQGNVYNEQF
v_gene: TRBV5-6; j_gene: TRBJ1-2; CDR3aa: ASSPGPGANYGYT
v_gene: TRBV5-6; j_gene: TRBJ2-7; CDR3aa: ASSLSSTSYEQY
v_gene: TRBV7-2; j_gene: TRBJ1-2; CDR3aa: ASSLAQVDGYT
v_gene: TRBV18; j_gene: TRBJ1-5; CDR3aa: ASSPNGDQPQH
v_gene: TRBV5-1; j_gene: TRBJ1-2; CDR3aa: ASSSTGLYGYT
v_gene: TRBV7-9; j_gene: TRBJ1-2; CDR3aa: ASSLWGPQGYYGYT
v_gene: TRBV3-1/TRBV3-2; j_gene: TRBJ1-1; CDR3aa: ASSFYRQSNTEAF
v_gene: TRBV29-1; j_gene: TRBJ2-5; CDR3aa: SALPGWEETQY
v_gene: TRBV3-1/TRBV3-2; j_gene: TRBJ2-1; CDR3aa: ASSQDYPGGAILL
v_gene: TRBV4-3; j_gene: TRBJ2-1; CDR3aa: ASSHSGPPFNEQF
v_gene: TRBV5-1; j_gene: TRBJ2-1; CDR3aa: ASNSDSLSYNEQF
v_gene: TRBV5-4; j_gene: TRBJ2-1; CDR3aa: ASSLGGRGGVNEQF
v_gene: TRBV30; j_gene: TRBJ1-1; CDR3aa: ALNPGQLNTEAF
v_gene: TRBV4-3; j_gene: TRBJ2-1; CDR3aa: ASSQDRLADYNEQF
v_gene: TRBV11-3; j_gene: TRBJ1-1; CDR3aa: ASSLDPGVSTEAF
v_gene: TRBV10-3; j_gene: TRBJ1-5; CDR3aa: AISESRGSGGNQPQH
v_gene: TRBV4-2; j_gene: TRBJ1-2; CDR3aa: ASSQEPGQGVGYT
v_gene: TRBV18; j_gene: TRBJ2-4; CDR3aa: ASSPPGGENIQY
v_gene: TRBV30; j_gene: TRBJ2-7; CDR3aa: AWSVGALALAGSYEQY
v_gene: TRBV5-4; j_gene: TRBJ2-5; CDR3aa: ASSPGQFRSEETQY
v_gene: TRBV4-3; j_gene: TRBJ2-2; CDR3aa: ASSQDGGYTGELF
v_gene: TRBV6-5; j_gene: TRBJ1-2; CDR3aa: ASLDSSYGYT
v_gene: TRBV25-1; j_gene: TRBJ1-6; CDR3aa: ASSVQGPNSPLH
v_gene: TRBV6-5; j_gene: TRBJ1-2; CDR3aa: ASSPDPDRVNGYT
v_gene: TRBV6-2/TRBV6-3; j_gene: TRBJ1-1; CDR3aa: ASSRTGLRDEAF
v_gene: TRBV9; j_gene: TRBJ2-7; CDR3aa: ASSVGLAGGSNEQY